Listed below are T cell receptor beta chains from one sample, sequenced in a study of control samples from healthy donors and cancer patients. The table came from immunoSEQ multiplex PCR; TCRdb's copy has only in-frame clones and leaves some out. The sample has under 200,000 clones; 80% to 95% are singletons. Material for sequencing was blood. Receptors were obtained from a woman aged 55 to 70 in good health. Both conserved end residues are part of each CDR3. The D gene is left open where the match is weak. A row's size may be missing; if present it is once, few, many or a size class.

DNA: TGTGCCACCAGTGATTTGCAACAGGCGGGGGGCCAGTACAATGAGCAGTTCTTC; CDR3: CATSDLQQAGGQYNEQFF; V: TRBV24-1; D: TRBD2; size: few; J: TRBJ2-1
DNA: TGTGCCAGCAGTGGTGCTGCAGGATTGAACACTGAAGCTTTCTTT; CDR3: CASSGAAGLNTEAFF; V: TRBV2; D: NA; size: NA; J: TRBJ1-1
DNA: TGTGCCAGCAGCCAAGTTCCCAGGGAATGGGGAACTACTGAAGCTTTCTTT; CDR3: CASSQVPREWGTTEAFF; V: TRBV14; D: NA; size: NA; J: TRBJ1-1
DNA: TGTGCCAGCAGTGAATTTGGGGCAACTGGCCAGCCCCAGCATTTT; CDR3: CASSEFGATGQPQHF; V: TRBV2; D: NA; size: once; J: TRBJ1-5
DNA: TGTGCCAGCAGCTTACAACGGACAGATGCTAATGGCTACACCTTC; CDR3: CASSLQRTDANGYTF; V: TRBV11-3; D: NA; size: NA; J: TRBJ1-2
DNA: TGTGCCAGCAGTACTCAGGGCTTCGGGTATGGCTACACCTTC; CDR3: CASSTQGFGYGYTF; V: TRBV2; D: NA; size: NA; J: TRBJ1-2
DNA: TGTGCCAGTAGTCGTGGACAGGGGGCCCCTAGAGCTGAAGCTTTCTTT; CDR3: CASSRGQGAPRAEAFF; V: TRBV19; D: TRBD1; size: NA; J: TRBJ1-1
DNA: TGTGCCATCAGTGAGTCGACAGGGGGCAGGAACTATGGCTACACCTTC; CDR3: CAISESTGGRNYGYTF; V: TRBV10-3; D: TRBD1; size: NA; J: TRBJ1-2
DNA: TGTGCCAGCAGCTATGCAGGGGGAGTGTTCTCTGGCTACACCTTC; CDR3: CASSYAGGVFSGYTF; V: TRBV5-6; D: TRBD1; size: NA; J: TRBJ1-2
DNA: TGTGCCAGCATTTTAGAACAGGGAATTGGTGGCTACACCTTC; CDR3: CASILEQGIGGYTF; V: TRBV6-5; D: NA; size: NA; J: TRBJ1-2
DNA: TGTGCCAGCAGCGACCTAGGGACTCTAACCGGGACCCAGTACTTC; CDR3: CASSDLGTLTGTQYF; V: TRBV9; D: NA; size: NA; J: TRBJ2-5
DNA: TGTGCCAGCAGCTCAACGGGGGACACCATATATTTT; CDR3: CASSSTGDTIYF; V: TRBV7-9; D: NA; size: NA; J: TRBJ1-3
DNA: TGTGCCAGCAGCGTAGGGGCTCGGAACACCGGGGAGCTGTTTTTT; CDR3: CASSVGARNTGELFF; V: TRBV9; D: NA; size: NA; J: TRBJ2-2
DNA: TGTGCCAGCAGCTCCCCGGACAGGGAAGGTGTTCTTGGCTACACCTTC; CDR3: CASSSPDREGVLGYTF; V: TRBV7-2; D: TRBD1; size: NA; J: TRBJ1-2
DNA: TGTGCCAGCAGTCTGACTGGTGTAGGAGGCTATGGCTACACCTTC; CDR3: CASSLTGVGGYGYTF; V: TRBV6-5; D: NA; size: NA; J: TRBJ1-2
DNA: TGTGCCAGCAACCTAGGGGGGGCGCACACTGAAGCTTTCTTT; CDR3: CASNLGGAHTEAFF; V: TRBV7-8; D: NA; size: NA; J: TRBJ1-1
DNA: TGCAGCGTTGAACGCCGGGACAGGGGGCGCCTCTATGGCTACACCTTC; CDR3: CSVERRDRGRLYGYTF; V: TRBV29-1; D: TRBD1; size: NA; J: TRBJ1-2
DNA: TGCGCCAGCAGCTTGGGGCCCATCTACACCGGGGAGCTGTTTTTT; CDR3: CASSLGPIYTGELFF; V: TRBV5-1; D: NA; size: NA; J: TRBJ2-2
DNA: TGCGCCAGCAGCTTGTCTGGATGGGCAGGGAACACTGAAGCTTTCTTT; CDR3: CASSLSGWAGNTEAFF; V: TRBV5-1; D: NA; size: NA; J: TRBJ1-1
DNA: TGTGCCAGCAGCCAAGATCGGGGTCCTGAAGCTTTCTTT; CDR3: CASSQDRGPEAFF; V: TRBV4-2; D: NA; size: NA; J: TRBJ1-1
DNA: TGTGCCAGCAGCGCCTCCCGGGACAGGGGATCCTACGAGCAGTACTTC; CDR3: CASSASRDRGSYEQYF; V: TRBV7-8; D: TRBD1; size: NA; J: TRBJ2-7
DNA: TGTGCCAGCAGTGAAACAGGGTACACCGGGGAGCTGTTTTTT; CDR3: CASSETGYTGELFF; V: TRBV2; D: NA; size: NA; J: TRBJ2-2
DNA: TGTGCCAGCAGTAAAACAGGGGTAGATACGCAGTATTTT; CDR3: CASSKTGVDTQYF; V: TRBV6-5; D: TRBD1; size: NA; J: TRBJ2-3
DNA: TGTGCCAGTCGTACAGTCGGCAATCAGCCCCAGCATTTT; CDR3: CASRTVGNQPQHF; V: TRBV6-6; D: NA; size: NA; J: TRBJ1-5
DNA: TGTGCCACCAGTGATGGGCAGGGCTGGAATGAGCAGTTCTTC; CDR3: CATSDGQGWNEQFF; V: TRBV24-1; D: NA; size: NA; J: TRBJ2-1
DNA: TGTGCCAGCAGTGATATAGCGGGGGGGCTGGATACGCAGTATTTT; CDR3: CASSDIAGGLDTQYF; V: TRBV2; D: TRBD2; size: NA; J: TRBJ2-3
DNA: TGTGCCAGCAGCGCGGGACAGGGAAAATATGGCTACACCTTC; CDR3: CASSAGQGKYGYTF; V: TRBV5-5; D: TRBD1; size: NA; J: TRBJ1-2
DNA: TGTGCCAGCAGCGACCACATGGTCGAAAAACTGTTTTTT; CDR3: CASSDHMVEKLFF; V: TRBV6-2/TRBV6-3; D: NA; size: NA; J: TRBJ1-4
DNA: TGTGCCAGCAGCGGCGGGACAGGCTGGGAAAAACTGTTTTTT; CDR3: CASSGGTGWEKLFF; V: TRBV7-2; D: TRBD1; size: NA; J: TRBJ1-4
DNA: TGTGCCAGCAGCATCCGGGACAGGGGAACTAATGAAAAACTGTTTTTT; CDR3: CASSIRDRGTNEKLFF; V: TRBV7-8; D: TRBD1; size: NA; J: TRBJ1-4
DNA: TGTGCCAGCAGCCTACAGGGCCCCCAGCCCCAGCATTTT; CDR3: CASSLQGPQPQHF; V: TRBV4-2; D: NA; size: NA; J: TRBJ1-5